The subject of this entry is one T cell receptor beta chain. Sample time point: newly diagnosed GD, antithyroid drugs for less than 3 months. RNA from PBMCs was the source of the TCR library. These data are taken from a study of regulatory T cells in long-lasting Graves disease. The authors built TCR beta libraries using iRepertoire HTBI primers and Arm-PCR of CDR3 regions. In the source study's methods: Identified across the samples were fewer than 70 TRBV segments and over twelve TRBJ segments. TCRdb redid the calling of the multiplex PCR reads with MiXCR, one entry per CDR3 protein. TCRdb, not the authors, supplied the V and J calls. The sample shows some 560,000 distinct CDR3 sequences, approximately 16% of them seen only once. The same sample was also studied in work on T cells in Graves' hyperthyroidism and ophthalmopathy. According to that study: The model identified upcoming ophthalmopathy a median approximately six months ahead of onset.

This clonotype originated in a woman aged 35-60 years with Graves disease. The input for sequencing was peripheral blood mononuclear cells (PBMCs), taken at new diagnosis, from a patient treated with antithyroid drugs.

In DNA form, the CDR3 reads TGCAGTGCTAGAGTCGCTCCGCTGGGCGGGGAGCAGTTCTTC. Translation gives CSARVAPLGGEQFF. The V gene is TRBV20-1, the J gene TRBJ2-1; D is perhaps TRBD2 (5 bases). Germline-derived CDR1 and CDR2 are DFQATT and SNEGSKA (reference sequence). The ends were cut back, 1 base at V and 10 bases at J, with 17 bases in the middle. This CDR3 comprises 14 residues.